Listed below are T cell receptor beta chains from one sample, sequenced in a study of blood T cells in healthy people across ages. TCRdb itself ran the 5' RACE reads through MiXCR, one entry per CDR3 protein. The sample has more than 700,000 distinct CDR3 sequences, about half seen once; the top ten hold around 18%. Sequenced material: blood. These receptor sequences come from an elderly man in good health. CDR3s include the opening cysteine and the closing phenylalanine or tryptophan. The D gene is left open where the match is weak. Only some rows state a clone size, as once, few, many or a class for expanded clones.

clone_size	d_call	j_call	v_call	cdr3_aa	cdr3_nt
.	TRBD1	TRBJ2-2	TRBV6-5	CASSLDRGGTGELFF	TGTGCCAGCAGTTTGGACAGGGGTGGCACCGGGGAGCTGTTTTTT
.	TRBD2	TRBJ2-1	TRBV6-2/TRBV6-3	CASSYEGVQGLADNEQFF	TGTGCCAGCAGTTACGAGGGGGTTCAAGGACTAGCGGACAATGAGCAGTTCTTC
many	.	TRBJ1-2	TRBV7-2	CASSSAGSIYGYTF	TGTGCCAGCAGCTCGGCAGGATCTATCTATGGCTACACCTTC
.	.	TRBJ2-7	TRBV29-1	CSVEDLRGHEQYF	TGCAGCGTTGAAGATCTGAGGGGCCACGAGCAGTACTTC
.	.	TRBJ2-7	TRBV27	CASSLIPLTDSEQYF	TGTGCCAGCAGTTTAATCCCTCTGACTGATTCCGAGCAGTACTTC
.	TRBD2	TRBJ2-3	TRBV4-3	CASSPQPGTSGTDTQYF	TGCGCCAGCAGCCCACAACCCGGGACTAGCGGCACAGATACGCAGTATTTT
few	.	TRBJ2-1	TRBV20-1	CSARTTYNEQFF	TGCAGTGCTAGAACAACCTACAATGAGCAGTTCTTC
.	.	TRBJ2-6	TRBV6-2/TRBV6-3	CAATSHLGTSGANVPTF	TGTGCCGCCACGAGTCATCTAGGTACTTCTGGGGCCAACGTCCCGACTTTC
many	.	TRBJ2-7	TRBV4-2	CASSRDLSHEQYF	TGTGCCAGCAGCCGGGACCTATCCCACGAGCAGTACTTC
.	TRBD1	TRBJ2-1	TRBV4-3	CASSHPATDRGHEQFF	TGCGCCAGCAGCCACCCGGCGACGGACAGGGGCCATGAGCAGTTCTTC
.	TRBD1	TRBJ2-2	TRBV6-2/TRBV6-3	CASSGTGGDTGELFF	TGTGCCAGCAGCGGGACAGGGGGGGACACCGGGGAGCTGTTTTTT
many	TRBD1	TRBJ2-1	TRBV6-5	CASSYPKTGGMVNEQFF	TGTGCCAGCAGTTACCCGAAGACAGGGGGCATGGTAAATGAGCAGTTCTTC
.	TRBD1	TRBJ2-7	TRBV5-1	CASSARDRGTEQYF	TGCGCCAGCAGCGCCCGGGACAGGGGGACCGAGCAGTACTTC
few	TRBD2	TRBJ2-7	TRBV6-2/TRBV6-3	CASSLLAGRSYEQYF	TGTGCCAGCAGCCTACTAGCGGGCCGTTCCTACGAGCAGTACTTC
.	.	TRBJ2-7	TRBV29-1	CSVGGTDNYEQYF	TGCAGCGTGGGGGGGACAGATAACTACGAGCAGTACTTC
.	TRBD2	TRBJ2-2	TRBV20-1	CSARGGGTGLAGALNTGELFF	TGCAGTGCTAGAGGGGGGGGAACGGGACTAGCGGGAGCGCTGAACACCGGGGAGCTGTTTTTT
.	.	TRBJ2-5	TRBV9	CASSVRDGVGTQYF	TGTGCCAGCAGCGTAAGGGACGGGGTCGGGACCCAGTACTTC
.	.	TRBJ2-7	TRBV2	CASSGDTAPEYF	TGTGCCAGCAGTGGAGATACGGCCCCTGAGTACTTC
few	.	TRBJ2-5	TRBV29-1	CSVDYSETQYF	TGCAGCGTTGATTACTCAGAGACCCAGTACTTC
.	.	TRBJ2-5	TRBV29-1	CSVEEVGLGETQYF	TGCAGCGTTGAAGAGGTAGGCCTGGGGGAGACCCAGTACTTC
.	.	TRBJ2-3	TRBV29-1	CSVEGRLSTDTQYF	TGCAGCGTTGAAGGGCGGTTGAGCACAGATACGCAGTATTTT
few	TRBD1	TRBJ2-5	TRBV2	CASIRGRPETQYF	TGTGCCAGCATCAGGGGGAGACCAGAGACCCAGTACTTC
.	TRBD1	TRBJ2-1	TRBV29-1	CSVARTGANEQFF	TGCAGCGTTGCCCGGACAGGGGCCAATGAGCAGTTCTTC
.	.	TRBJ2-5	TRBV5-1	CASSLVLAETQYF	TGCGCCAGCAGCTTGGTGTTAGCAGAGACCCAGTACTTC
.	TRBD2	TRBJ2-3	TRBV6-5	CASLPQASGSTDTQYF	TGTGCCAGCCTTCCCCAAGCTAGCGGGAGCACAGATACGCAGTATTTT
many	TRBD1	TRBJ1-4	TRBV5-1	CASSLGQGNEKLFF	TGTGCCAGCAGTTTGGGACAGGGGAATGAAAAACTGTTTTTT